One and the same sample provided the 24 T cell receptor beta chains below, sequenced in a study of T cells in Graves' hyperthyroidism and ophthalmopathy. Amplification targeted TCR beta CDR3 regions from RNA transcripts. HTBI primers were used for first-round RT-PCR of the TCR CDR3. TCRdb analysed the multiplex PCR reads with MiXCR anew, one entry per CDR3 protein. The data show about 410,000 distinct CDR3 sequences, around 15% seen once. The sample comprised blood. These receptors all stem from a man aged 18-30 years with Graves' ophthalmopathy.

V usage is TRBV19 and J usage is TRBJ2-3, with TRBD1 matching 8 bases. There are 15 residues in the CDR3. V dropped 6 bases and J dropped 4; count of bases not matched to a gene: 9. Germline lookup yields CDR1 LNHDA and CDR2 SQIVND (reference sequence). CDR3 residues: CASSPGQALADTQYF. The DNA of the CDR3 is TGTGCCAGTAGCCCGGGACAGGCGTTGGCAGATACGCAGTATTTT.

The DNA of the CDR3 is TGTGCCAGCAGCCAAAGAAGCGCCAGCTCCTACGAGCAGTACTTC. Protein sequence: CASSQRSASSYEQYF. The chain recombines TRBV3-1 with TRBJ2-7; D ambiguous. The germline V and J ends were trimmed by 2 bases and 0 bases, with 11 bases remaining between them. Looked up from germline, CDR1 is LGHDT and CDR2 is YNNKEL (reference sequence). CDR3 length: 15 residues.

This clonotype was counted many times. V usage is TRBV7-9 and J usage is TRBJ1-1; TRBD1 matches at 9 bases. Germline V lookup: CDR1 SEHNR, CDR2 FQNEAQ (reference sequence). The CDR3 sequence is 15 residues long. V trimming: 5 bases; J trimming: 6 bases; junction bases outside the gene matches: 10. CDR3 sequence reads: CASSRETGGQAEAFF. CDR3 DNA sequence: TGTGCCAGCAGCCGAGAGACAGGGGGGCAGGCTGAAGCTTTCTTT.

This clonotype was recorded many times. The chain combines TRBV7-8 with TRBJ2-7; D is possibly TRBD2 (5 bases). The CDR3 has 12 residues. Germline V gene sequence: CDR1 SGHVS, CDR2 FQNEAQ. Trimming took 1 base from V and 6 from J, leaving 7 bases between them. The CDR3 nucleotides are TGTGCCAGCAGCTTAGGAGGGATCGAGCAGTACTTC. Protein product: CASSLGGIEQYF.

This clonotype was observed a handful of times. V and J are TRBV12-3 or TRBV12-4 and TRBJ1-2, with 10 nucleotides matching TRBD1. Losses at the gene ends were 7 bases for V and 2 bases for J; bases not matched to a gene: 4. The length of the CDR3 is 14 residues. Here the CDR3 reads CASKGDRGNYGYTF. DNA for the CDR3: TGTGCCAGCAAGGGGGACAGGGGAAACTATGGCTACACCTTC.

The CDR3 nucleotides are TGCGCCAGCAGCTATACGACAGGGGAGCCCTACGAGCAGTACTTC. As protein: CASSYTTGEPYEQYF. The chain has TRBV5-1 and TRBJ2-7, with 8 bases fitting TRBD1. CDR1 and CDR2 from the germline V gene are SGHRS and YFSETQ. The trim removed 3 bases at V and 2 bases at J, leaving 7 bases unmatched. The CDR3 runs to 15 residues.

This clonotype was seen at least ten times. This rearrangement joins TRBV6-1 to TRBJ2-7; 8 bases agree with TRBD1. Germline V gene data show CDR1 as MNHNS and CDR2 as SASEGT. V shed 6 bases, J shed 4 bases, and the junction held 17 bases outside the gene matches. The CDR3 covers 17 residues. The CDR3 DNA follows: TGTGCCAGCAGAACTGGGCAGGGGGCCACTATTTTGTACGAGCAGTACTTC. It yields the protein CASRTGQGATILYEQYF.

There are many counts of this clonotype. This chain links TRBV2 with TRBJ2-2; tentatively, D is TRBD1 or TRBD2 (5 bases each). CDR3 size: 15 residues. V was shortened by 10 bases and J by 3 bases, with 18 bases between the two germline ends. Germline V CDR1 and CDR2: SNHLY, FYNNEI. The DNA of the CDR3 is TGTGCCACCTATAAAGGGACCTCGTACACCGGGGAGCTGTTTTTT. Encoded protein: CATYKGTSYTGELFF. Full variable domain (missing parts from reference TRBV2 and TRBJ2-2): EPEVTQTPSHQVTQMGQEVILRCVPISNHLYFYWYRQILGQKVEFLVSFYNNEISEKSEIFDDQFSVERPDGSNFTLKIRSTKLEDSAMYFCATYKGTSYTGELFFGEGSRLTVL.

This clonotype showed up just a few times. The chain combines TRBV19 with TRBJ1-1; 7 bases map to TRBD1. Germline CDR1 LNHDA, CDR2 SQIVND (reference sequence). The CDR3 is 13 residues long. Trimming at V came to 9 bases and at J to 4 bases, leaving 8 bases not matched to a gene. The CDR3 sequence is CASSAEGATEAFF. In DNA, the CDR3 is TGTGCCAGCAGTGCCGAGGGGGCCACTGAAGCTTTCTTT.

The V gene is TRBV5-1, the J gene TRBJ1-3, with unresolved D. Trimming took off 0 bases at V and 4 bases at J, with 17 bases between the two ends. Germline CDR1 reads SGHRS; CDR2 reads YFSETQ. The CDR3 covers 17 residues. CDR3 sequence (DNA): TGCGCCAGCAGCTTGGGCCAGTTCCTCATGGAAGGAAACACCATATATTTT. Amino acids: CASSLGQFLMEGNTIYF.

There are many counts of this clonotype. The chain combines TRBV5-1 with TRBJ2-5; weak D call: TRBD2 (6 bases). Deletions cut 6 bases from V and 2 bases from J, with 14 bases between. The CDR3 spans 14 residues. CDR1 and CDR2 from the germline V gene are SGHRS and YFSETQ. The CDR3 DNA sequence: TGCGCCAGCAAAGGAGGGAGAGGGCAAGAGACCCAGTACTTC. Encoded protein: CASKGGRGQETQYF. Together with reference TRBV5-1 and TRBJ2-5, the CDR3 gives the full variable domain: KAGVTQTPRYLIKTRGQQVTLSCSPISGHRSVSWYQQTPGQGLQFLFEYFSETQRNKGNFPGRFSGRQFSNSRSEMNVSTLELGDSALYLCASKGGRGQETQYFGPGTRLLVL.

CDR3 in DNA: TGTGCCACCAGTGAACCGGGGGGGGCTAAGTTCTTC. Residues: CATSEPGGAKFF. This chain links TRBV24-1 with TRBJ2-1, with TRBD2 identical over 8 bases. The CDR3 is 12 residues long. V gave up 4 bases and J gave up 14 bases; unmatched junction bases: 6. In germline, CDR1 is KGHDR, CDR2 SFDVKD.

This clonotype was found a few times. The CDR3 DNA reads as TGCAGTGCTAGCCTCATAGGGGCCCTGAACACTGAAGCTTTCTTT. Protein: CSASLIGALNTEAFF. The chain uses TRBV20-1 and TRBJ1-1; TRBD1 is a possible D gene (5 bases). Trimming stripped 3 bases from V and 0 bases from J, with 14 bases between. This CDR3 comprises 15 residues. Germline V gene sequence: CDR1 DFQATT, CDR2 SNEGSKA (reference sequence).

This clonotype was recorded many times. The chain joins TRBV6-5 to TRBJ1-1; perhaps TRBD1 as D (6 bases). CDR3 length: 15 residues. V was shortened by 2 bases and J by 0 bases, with 10 bases between the two germline ends. Germline V CDR1 and CDR2: MNHEY, SVGAGI. CDR3 region: CASSYDRIMNTEAFF. Written as DNA, the CDR3 is TGTGCCAGCAGTTACGACAGGATAATGAACACTGAAGCTTTCTTT.

V gene TRBV19 combines with J gene TRBJ1-1; D remains unclear. Per germline, CDR1 LNHDA and CDR2 SQIVND (reference sequence). This CDR3 region has 15 residues. The germline V and J ends were trimmed by 3 bases and 5 bases, with 16 bases remaining between them. This CDR3 reads CASSMDGPGRTEAFF. The CDR3 DNA is TGTGCCAGTAGTATGGATGGTCCGGGTAGGACTGAAGCTTTCTTT.

This clonotype was seen more than once but under ten times. This chain joins TRBV28 and TRBJ1-1; perhaps TRBD1 as D (6 bases). V was trimmed by 5 bases and J by 1 base, leaving 14 bases between them. The germline V gene has CDR1 MDHEN and CDR2 SYDVKM. The length of the CDR3 is 15 residues. The chain's CDR3 is CASSIPGDSNTEAFF. CDR3 DNA sequence: TGTGCCAGCAGTATCCCAGGGGACTCGAACACTGAAGCTTTCTTT.

At least ten counts were recorded for this clonotype. The chain links TRBV4-1 to TRBJ2-5; possibly TRBD2 for D (5 bases). The CDR3 covers 13 residues. CDR1 MGHRA and CDR2 YSYEKL come from the germline V gene. V was pared by 6 bases and J by 2 bases, with 10 bases between. CDR3 DNA: TGCGCCAGCAGGTTTGGCGGGCAAGAGACCCAGTACTTC. Its translation: CASRFGGQETQYF.

The chain carries TRBV7-9 and TRBJ2-5, with 9 nucleotides matching TRBD1. In germline, CDR1 is SEHNR, CDR2 FQNEAQ (reference sequence). Trimming at V came to 5 bases and at J to 6 bases, leaving 7 bases not matched to a gene. The CDR3 contains 14 residues. CDR3 sequence: CASSHRDRVKTQYF. The CDR3 DNA reads as TGTGCCAGCAGCCACCGGGACAGGGTTAAGACCCAGTACTTC.

The CDR3 protein is CASGLLGLGTEAFF. CDR3 in DNA: TGTGCTAGTGGTTTGTTGGGGTTAGGGACTGAAGCTTTCTTT. The gene calls are TRBV12-5 and TRBJ1-1; D unclear. The CDR3 length is 14 residues. Between the trimmed V and J ends, which lost 2 bases and 5 bases, there was a span of 12 bases. Germline CDR1 is LGHNT and CDR2 is FRNRAP.

In its sample, this clonotype was seen many times. The chain links TRBV20-1 to TRBJ2-5; D ambiguous. With 0 bases removed from V and 12 bases from J, the gap between germline ends came to 17 bases. Germline CDR1 and CDR2: DFQATT and SNEGSKA (reference sequence). This CDR3 comprises 13 residues. CDR3 sequence reads: CSARDAVFPLEYF. As DNA, the CDR3 is TGCAGTGCTAGAGATGCGGTTTTTCCTTTGGAGTACTTC.

This clonotype was picked up many times. This chain uses TRBV5-1 with TRBJ2-3, with TRBD2 as a possible D gene (6 bases). This CDR3 comprises 15 residues. The germline CDR1 and CDR2 sequences are SGHRS and YFSETQ. V was pared by 0 bases and J by 4 bases, with 12 bases between. The CDR3 sequence: CASSLATGDSDTQYF. The DNA for the CDR3 is TGCGCCAGCAGCTTGGCGACGGGAGACTCAGATACGCAGTATTTT.

At least ten counts were recorded for this clonotype. The chain carries TRBV6-1 and TRBJ2-5; D remains ambiguous. The CDR3 runs 12 residues. In germline, CDR1 is MNHNS, CDR2 SASEGT. Trimming removed 3 bases at V and 4 bases at J, with 6 bases between. CDR3 in amino acids: CASSDNPETQYF. The DNA of the CDR3 is TGTGCCAGCAGTGATAATCCAGAGACCCAGTACTTC.

Only a few counts were recorded for this clonotype. As DNA, the CDR3 is TGTGCCTGGAGTGGCGCTCCTGGCTACAATGAGCAGTTCTTC. This encodes CAWSGAPGYNEQFF. J is TRBJ2-1 and V is TRBV30; D unresolved. V was cut by 1 base and J by 3 bases, with 10 bases left in between. The CDR3 contains 14 residues. Germline V gene data show CDR1 as GTSNPN and CDR2 as SVGIG (reference sequence).

Many counts were recorded for this clonotype. The V gene is TRBV2, the J gene TRBJ2-1, with a possible D match to TRBD2 (5 bases). Per the germline V gene, CDR1 is SNHLY and CDR2 is FYNNEI. Trimming left V 6 bases short and J 7 bases short, with 13 bases between. This CDR3 has 13 residues. This CDR3 reads CASRKSDLNEQFF. In DNA form, the CDR3 reads TGTGCCAGCAGGAAGTCGGACTTAAATGAGCAGTTCTTC.